What follows are 23 T cell receptor beta chains derived from one specimen sequenced in a study of neurological immune-mediated disorders. TCRdb fed the 5' RACE reads into MiXCR, producing one record per CDR3 protein. This table has 35,000 to 45,000 distinct CDR3 sequences, more than 9% appearing once. The sample taken for sequencing was CD4+ T cells from blood. These receptors originate from a woman in her thirties with HTLV-1-associated myelopathy (HAM/TSP).

In this sample, this clonotype turned up many times. In DNA, the CDR3 is TGTGCCAGCAAACGACTTGGACAGGGTCATCAGCCCCAGCATTTT. It specifies CASKRLGQGHQPQHF. The genes are TRBV12-3 or TRBV12-4 and TRBJ1-5; TRBD1 agrees at 8 bases. Trimming cost V 7 bases and J 5 bases; bases outside gene matches: 10. CDR3 length: 15 residues.

This clonotype was counted ten times or more. The rearrangement joins TRBV5-1 to TRBJ2-7, with D hard to call. The CDR3 sequence is 14 residues long. Germline V gene data show CDR1 as SGHRS and CDR2 as YFSETQ. With 4 bases removed from V and 2 bases from J, the gap between germline ends came to 13 bases. CDR3 sequence: CASSESSGTYEQYF. CDR3 coding DNA: TGCGCCAGCAGCGAAAGCAGTGGGACCTACGAGCAGTACTTC. Full variable domain (rest looked up from reference TRBV5-1 and TRBJ2-7): KAGVTQTPRYLIKTRGQQVTLSCSPISGHRSVSWYQQTPGQGLQFLFEYFSETQRNKGNFPGRFSGRQFSNSRSEMNVSTLELGDSALYLCASSESSGTYEQYFGPGTRLTVT.

CDR3 nucleotides: TGCGCCAGCAGCGTGGGTTCGGACAGGGGATGGACTGAAGCTTTCTTT. This gives the protein CASSVGSDRGWTEAFF. V is TRBV5-1 and J is TRBJ1-1; 9 nucleotides line up with TRBD1. The ends lost 4 bases at V and 5 bases at J; junction bases unmatched: 12. CDR1 is SGHRS and CDR2 is YFSETQ in the germline V gene. The CDR3 covers 16 residues.

This clonotype occurred many times. The rearrangement joins TRBV7-2 to TRBJ2-5; either TRBD1 or TRBD2 may supply D (5 bases each). The CDR3 spans 17 residues. Germline CDR1 SGHTA, CDR2 FQGNSA. V lost 4 bases to trimming and J lost 3 bases, with 21 bases between them. DNA of the CDR3: TGTGCCAGCAGCTCCGCCGGGGCCTTACGTCGGAAAGAGACCCAGTACTTC. Its translation: CASSSAGALRRKETQYF.

This clonotype was picked up many times. The rearrangement uses TRBV5-1 and TRBJ2-1, with D perhaps matching TRBD2 (6 bases). V was pared by 4 bases and J by 0 bases, with 14 bases between. CDR3 length: 16 amino acids. Germline CDR1 and CDR2: SGHRS and YFSETQ. The chain's CDR3 is CASSQAGGDSYNEQFF. The CDR3, as DNA: TGCGCCAGCAGCCAGGCGGGCGGGGACTCCTACAATGAGCAGTTCTTC.

In this sample, this clonotype turned up many times. The V call is TRBV6-5, the J call TRBJ2-2; no clear D. V was trimmed by 7 bases and J by 5 bases, leaving 14 bases between them. This CDR3 comprises 14 residues. CDR1 MNHEY and CDR2 SVGAGI come from the germline V gene. CDR3 amino acids: CASTKNVATGELFF. In DNA, the CDR3 is TGTGCCAGCACCAAAAACGTGGCAACCGGGGAGCTGTTTTTT.

This clonotype was observed many times. CDR3 nucleotide sequence: TGCAGTGCTAGAATGGGGCAGCCGAACACTGAAGCTTTCTTT. This sequence encodes CSARMGQPNTEAFF. The genes are TRBV20-1 and TRBJ1-1; tentative D call: TRBD1 (5 bases). This CDR3 has 14 amino acids. With 2 bases removed from V and 1 base from J, the gap between germline ends came to 11 bases. Germline V gene data show CDR1 as DFQATT and CDR2 as SNEGSKA (reference sequence).

This clonotype appeared many times. The J gene is TRBJ1-2, the V gene TRBV24-1; D is unresolved. Germline assignment: CDR1 KGHDR and CDR2 SFDVKD. V dropped 3 bases and J dropped 6 bases, with 4 bases sitting between them. The CDR3 totals 11 residues. CDR3 residues: CATSDSNGYTF. The CDR3 nucleotides read TGTGCCACCAGTGATAGTAATGGCTACACCTTC.

The sample holds many counts of this clonotype. This chain joins TRBV6-5 and TRBJ1-1; tentative D call: TRBD1 (5 bases). The CDR3 contains 15 residues. Germline CDR1 reads MNHEY; CDR2 reads SVGAGI. Between the trimmed V and J ends, which lost 7 bases and 3 bases, there was a span of 18 bases. CDR3 in amino acids: CASNGGQLGDTEAFF. CDR3 nucleotides: TGTGCCAGCAACGGAGGACAATTAGGGGACACTGAAGCTTTCTTT.

This clonotype was observed many times. The chain links TRBV19 to TRBJ1-6; no definite D call. Trimming cost V 7 bases and J 5 bases, with 12 bases left between them. From germline, CDR1 is LNHDA and CDR2 SQIVND (reference sequence). The CDR3 contains 14 residues. The CDR3 region is CASTSGSHNSPLHF. The DNA of the CDR3 is TGTGCCAGTACCTCGGGCAGCCATAATTCACCCCTCCACTTT.

The table lists this clonotype with many counts. This chain links TRBV10-3 with TRBJ1-6; TRBD1 agrees at 8 bases. The CDR3 sequence is 16 residues long. Unmatched junction bases numbered 1, after V lost 3 bases and J lost 0 bases. Germline CDR1 ENHRY, CDR2 SYGVKD. CDR3 protein: CAISDTGGSYNSPLHF. CDR3 DNA: TGTGCCATCAGTGACACAGGGGGCTCCTATAATTCACCCCTCCACTTT.

This clonotype has ten or more counts. CDR3 residues: CASSSDLPRSGANVLTF. The CDR3, as DNA: TGTGCCAGCAGCTCTGACCTACCCCGCTCTGGGGCCAACGTCCTGACTTTC. This chain joins TRBV7-6 and TRBJ2-6; D not certain. The CDR3 length is 17 residues. Germline assignment: CDR1 SGHVS and CDR2 FNYEAQ. The ends were cut back, 4 bases at V and 0 bases at J, with 13 bases in the middle.

This clonotype has a count of ten or more. The gene calls are TRBV20-1 and TRBJ2-7, with D possibly being TRBD1 (5 bases). Germline CDR1 DFQATT, CDR2 SNEGSKA (reference sequence). Trimming pared 3 bases from V and 4 bases from J, leaving 16 bases between. The CDR3 extends over 14 amino acids. The DNA for the CDR3 is TGCAGTGCTAGTGAAGGGCAGGGAAGGTACGAGCAGTACTTC. The encoded protein is CSASEGQGRYEQYF.

This clonotype came up many times. The chain is built from TRBV20-1 and TRBJ2-7; TRBD1 matches at 8 bases. The CDR3 length is 16 residues. Germline V CDR1 and CDR2: DFQATT, SNEGSKA (reference sequence). J lost 5 bases, V lost 5 bases, and 17 bases had no gene match. In DNA form, the CDR3 reads TGCAGTGCTTCCTATTGGGCGGACAGGGCCGGGAACGAGCAGTACTTC. It specifies CSASYWADRAGNEQYF.

This clonotype was seen ten or more times. The chain combines TRBV5-1 with TRBJ2-2; TRBD1 matches at 7 bases. The CDR3 is 15 residues long. The junction had 6 bases not matched to a gene; V was cut back by 7 bases and J by 0 bases. Germline CDR1 and CDR2: SGHRS and YFSETQ. CDR3 loop: CASDKGASNTGELFF. The CDR3 region has the DNA TGCGCCAGCGACAAGGGGGCCTCGAACACCGGGGAGCTGTTTTTT.

This clonotype was seen at least ten times. The chain uses TRBV5-5 and TRBJ2-2, with 8 positions matching TRBD1. The V gene end was trimmed by 2 bases and the J gene end by 6 bases; junction bases not matched to a gene: 9. Germline assignment: CDR1 SGHKS and CDR2 YYEKEE (reference sequence). This CDR3 is 16 amino acids long. Written as DNA, the CDR3 is TGTGCCAGCAGCTTAACAGGGGGAAATTATCCCGGGGAGCTGTTTTTT. Translated, it gives CASSLTGGNYPGELFF.

This clonotype was seen at least ten times. V usage is TRBV4-2 and J usage is TRBJ1-2, with D hard to call. Germline CDR1 and CDR2: LGHNA and YNFKEQ. This CDR3 region has 15 residues. V was clipped by 0 bases and J by 2 bases, with 10 bases between them. Written as DNA, the CDR3 is TGTGCCAGCAGCCAAGAGGAGACAACAAACTATGGCTACACCTTC. This gives the protein CASSQEETTNYGYTF.

This clonotype was counted many times. The chain has TRBV20-1 and TRBJ1-3; D is undetermined. This CDR3 is 16 amino acids long. Trimming stripped 2 bases from V and 0 bases from J, with 14 bases between. Germline V gene lookup returns CDR1 DFQATT and CDR2 SNEGSKA (reference sequence). The CDR3 spells CSARTSHFSSGNTIYF. The CDR3 region has the DNA TGCAGTGCTAGAACTTCCCACTTCAGCTCTGGAAACACCATATATTTT.

This clonotype showed up many times. The V call is TRBV5-1, the J call TRBJ1-3; TRBD1 matches at 8 bases. CDR1 is SGHRS and CDR2 is YFSETQ in the germline V gene. V lost 6 bases to trimming and J lost 3 bases; unmatched junction nucleotides: 2. This CDR3 has 13 residues. As DNA, the CDR3 is TGCGCCAGCACCGGACAGGGTGGAAACACCATATATTTT. Its protein product is CASTGQGGNTIYF. Full variable domain (rest looked up from reference TRBV5-1 and TRBJ1-3): KAGVTQTPRYLIKTRGQQVTLSCSPISGHRSVSWYQQTPGQGLQFLFEYFSETQRNKGNFPGRFSGRQFSNSRSEMNVSTLELGDSALYLCASTGQGGNTIYFGEGSWLTVV.

A few counts support this clonotype. V usage is TRBV5-4 and J usage is TRBJ2-2; D might be TRBD1 (5 bases). Germline CDR1 is SGHNT and CDR2 is YYREEE (reference sequence). The CDR3 runs 16 residues. The germline V and J ends were trimmed by 0 bases and 4 bases, with 13 bases remaining between them. The chain's CDR3 is CASSLARALSTGELFF. DNA of the CDR3: TGTGCCAGCAGCTTGGCCAGGGCCCTAAGCACCGGGGAGCTGTTTTTT.

This clonotype was recorded many times. The V gene is TRBV7-9, the J gene TRBJ2-7; 9 nucleotides agree with TRBD1. Germline CDR1 is SEHNR and CDR2 is FQNEAQ (reference sequence). V gave up 5 bases and J gave up 5 bases; unmatched junction bases: 7. The CDR3 is made up of 14 amino acids. The CDR3 is CASSQGQGIDEQYF. The CDR3 DNA reads TGTGCCAGCAGCCAGGGACAGGGTATCGACGAGCAGTACTTC.

This clonotype was counted many times. The V call is TRBV5-1, the J call TRBJ1-6, with D tentatively TRBD1 (5 bases). The ends were cut back, 1 base at V and 0 bases at J, with 23 bases in the middle. Germline CDR1 is SGHRS and CDR2 is YFSETQ. The CDR3 has 21 residues. The CDR3 coding sequence is TGCGCCAGCAGCTTGTATTCTGGGACGCAAGGTGGGAGCTCCTATAATTCACCCCTCCACTTT. Its protein product is CASSLYSGTQGGSSYNSPLHF.

The rearrangement uses TRBV7-8 and TRBJ1-1, with 7 bases aligning to TRBD1. Germline CDR1 and CDR2: SGHVS and FQNEAQ. CDR3 size: 13 residues. The ends lost 2 bases at V and 8 bases at J; junction bases unmatched: 5. The CDR3 region is CASSLYRDSEAFF. The CDR3 DNA reads TGTGCCAGCAGCTTATATCGGGACAGCGAAGCTTTCTTT.